This TCR beta chain is drawn from a study of vaccination effects on CD4 cells after COVID-19. Study-level information: The ViraFEST assay expanded antigen-specific CD4+ T cells with viral peptide pools before sequencing.

Researchers isolated CD4+ T cells once around 11 days of culture had elapsed. A half-medium replacement with IL-2 medium was carried out on days 3 and 7. With regard to this clone: Its matching antigen is unknown.

This table comes from immunoSEQ multiplex PCR, and its TCRdb copy is limited to in-frame clones, with some not included. The sample holds about 45,000 clones, roughly 80% seen once. Overall study findings and caveats: There was marked clonal contraction among infection- and vaccine-induced clones late after vaccination. After vaccination, spike-reactive clones in convalescents were mostly new vaccine-induced clones.

The ends lost 2 bases at V and 4 bases at J; junction bases unmatched: 4. The CDR3 runs to 14 residues. Per the germline V gene, CDR1 is SGDLS and CDR2 is YYNGEE. The chain is built from TRBV9 and TRBJ2-5; 8 nucleotides agree with TRBD1. Source: CD4+ T cells from PBMCs cultured without peptide, taken before COVID-19 vaccination. This receptor was identified in a human donor who had a prior SARS-CoV-2 infection. The CDR3 DNA sequence: TGTGCCAGCAGCGTGCAGGGGGCGAGAGAGACCCAGTACTTC. Translation gives CASSVQGARETQYF.